This TCR beta chain was obtained from a study of blood T cell repertoires in COVID-19. Trimming stripped 4 bases from V and 5 bases from J, with 15 bases between. This CDR3 region has 15 residues. CDR1 and CDR2 (germline): SNHLY, FYNNEI. This table comes from immunoSEQ multiplex PCR, and its TCRdb copy is limited to in-frame clones, with some not included. This sample has around 370,000 clones, with 88% found just once. This clonotype originated in a young woman who had recovered from COVID-19. The gene calls are TRBV2 and TRBJ1-5; D ambiguous. Specimen: PBMCs or T cells enriched from blood (not recorded which). DNA of the CDR3: TGTGCCAGCAGTGGCCATCCATCAGGCGATCAGCCCCAGCATTTT. Protein: CASSGHPSGDQPQHF.